This T cell receptor (beta chain) was observed in a study of control samples from healthy donors and cancer patients. TCRdb keeps only in-frame clones here, not all; method: immunoSEQ multiplex PCR. The sample shows about 190,000 clones, around 90% of them seen only once. This CDR3 has 18 residues. Germline V gene data show CDR1 as LNHNV and CDR2 as YYDKDF (reference sequence). With 1 base clipped from V and 6 bases from J, the junction kept 17 bases outside the gene matches. The chain is built from TRBV15 and TRBJ1-1; the match to TRBD1 covers 7 bases. Sample: blood. The TCR comes from a man under 40 in good health. CDR3 in DNA: TGTGCCACCAGCAGAGGGGGGACAGCCTTCCCGCGGTGGGCTGAAGCTTTCTTT. As protein: CATSRGGTAFPRWAEAFF.